A single sample gave rise to the 15 T cell receptor beta chains below, sequenced in a study of OX40 agonist ivuxolimab in advanced cancers. Assay: immunoSEQ multiplex PCR; the TCRdb copy retains only in-frame clones and omits some. The table lists some 20,000 clones, around 84% of them singletons, with approximately 14% in the top ten. The sample was CD4+ or CD8+ T cells sorted from blood, taken in a trial of the OX40 agonist ivuxolimab. All receptors come from an adult with an advanced solid tumor such as melanoma, head and neck, liver or kidney cancer.

The CDR3 here is CASSQAIGAETDTQYF. The CDR3 region has the DNA TGCGCCAGCAGCCAAGCGATAGGGGCAGAGACAGATACGCAGTATTTT. This rearrangement joins TRBV4-1 to TRBJ2-3; maybe TRBD1 (5 bases). The CDR3 extends over 16 amino acids. The V gene lost 1 base and the J gene lost 3 bases, with 14 bases spanning the gap. CDR1 and CDR2 from the germline V gene are MGHRA and YSYEKL.

V usage is TRBV7-1 and J usage is TRBJ2-5; TRBD2 agrees at 7 bases. TRBV7-1 is labeled an ORF, and its function is uncertain. J gave up 1 base and V 5 bases, and 7 bases lay outside the gene matches. The CDR3 sequence is 15 residues long. CDR3 nucleotide sequence: TGTGCCAGCAGCCCATCGTTAGCGGGCCAAGAGACCCAGTACTTC. It is translated as CASSPSLAGQETQYF.

The chain recombines TRBV5-1 with TRBJ2-3; TRBD2 matches at 7 bases. The CDR3 is 12 amino acids. The germline V gene has CDR1 SGHRS and CDR2 YFSETQ. V trimming: 7 bases; J trimming: 2 bases; junction bases outside the gene matches: 1. This CDR3 is CASGGDTDTQYF. The CDR3 coding sequence is TGCGCCAGCGGGGGGGACACAGATACGCAGTATTTT.

The genes are TRBV13 and TRBJ1-2; no reliable D call. The CDR3 contains 15 residues. Germline values: CDR1 PRHDT, CDR2 FYEKMQ (reference sequence). Trimming removed 0 bases at V and 0 bases at J, with 8 bases between. In nucleotides, the CDR3 is TGTGCCAGCAGCTTAGGGGGAGGGACTAACTATGGCTACACCTTC. It is translated as CASSLGGGTNYGYTF.

The rearrangement links TRBV2 to TRBJ2-1; tentative D call: TRBD1 (7 bases). The CDR3 totals 14 residues. Trimming took 7 bases from V and 6 from J, leaving 16 bases between them. The germline V gene encodes CDR1 SNHLY and CDR2 FYNNEI. The CDR3 is CASTRPGGINEQFF. CDR3 nucleotides: TGTGCCAGCACCCGGCCAGGGGGGATCAATGAGCAGTTCTTC.

V is TRBV5-1 and J is TRBJ1-6; tentatively, D is TRBD1 (5 bases). V was pared by 0 bases and J by 4 bases, with 11 bases between. CDR3 length equals 16 residues. Germline assignment: CDR1 SGHRS and CDR2 YFSETQ. In DNA, the CDR3 is TGCGCCAGCAGCTTGGGGGGGAACCCATATAATTCACCCCTCCACTTT. This codes for CASSLGGNPYNSPLHF.

The rearrangement joins TRBV27 to TRBJ2-5; the match to TRBD2 covers 8 bases. V was pared by 3 bases and J by 4 bases, with 7 bases of the junction left unmatched. From germline, CDR1 is MNHEY and CDR2 SMNVEV (reference sequence). The CDR3 is 15 residues long. The DNA of the CDR3 is TGTGCCAGCAGTTTCTCTATCCTAGCGGGAGAGACCCAGTACTTC. Its translation is CASSFSILAGETQYF.

J is TRBJ2-2 and V is TRBV7-6, with D perhaps given as TRBD1 or TRBD2 (6 bases each). The CDR3 has 16 amino acids. Trimming stripped 1 base from V and 1 base from J, with 10 bases between. The germline gives CDR1 SGHVS, CDR2 FNYEAQ. CDR3 sequence: CASSLGGALNTGELFF. The CDR3 DNA sequence: TGTGCCAGCAGCTTAGGGGGGGCCCTGAACACCGGGGAGCTGTTTTTT.

CDR3 region: CASSQDLSSYNEQFF. CDR3 nucleotide sequence: TGTGCCAGCAGCCAAGACCTAAGCTCCTACAATGAGCAGTTCTTC. The gene calls are TRBV4-2 and TRBJ2-1; no definite D call. The CDR3 spans 15 residues. V lost 0 bases and J lost 0, with 6 bases in between. Looked up from germline, CDR1 is LGHNA and CDR2 is YNFKEQ.

DNA of the CDR3: TGCGCCAGCAGCCAAGATTCGGGGGCAAACACCGGGGAGCTGTTTTTT. It yields the protein CASSQDSGANTGELFF. V gene TRBV4-3 combines with J gene TRBJ2-2; D could derive from TRBD1 or TRBD2 (6 bases each). CDR3 size: 16 residues. Looked up from germline, CDR1 is LGHNA and CDR2 is YSLEER. Trimming cost V 0 bases and J 2 bases, with 10 bases left between them.

The V gene is TRBV9, the J gene TRBJ2-5; 7 positions match TRBD2. The germline CDR1 and CDR2 sequences are SGDLS and YYNGEE. The length of the CDR3 is 14 residues. J gave up 0 bases and V 4 bases, and 3 bases lay outside the gene matches. In DNA form, the CDR3 reads TGTGCCAGCAGCCGTCGGGGGGACCAAGAGACCCAGTACTTC. Translating gives CASSRRGDQETQYF.

This chain joins TRBV12-5 and TRBJ2-5; tentative D call: TRBD1 (6 bases). The germline V gene has CDR1 LGHNT and CDR2 FRNRAP. The CDR3 runs to 13 residues. The V end was cut by 6 bases, the J end by 1 base, with 9 bases between. The DNA for the CDR3 is TGTGCTAGTGGGGGGGCTATCCAAGAGACCCAGTACTTC. It translates to CASGGAIQETQYF.

The V call is TRBV7-9, the J call TRBJ2-7, with D possibly being TRBD2 (6 bases). This CDR3 has 13 residues. V lost 1 base and J 4 bases, leaving 8 bases between the germline ends. The germline V gene has CDR1 SEHNR and CDR2 FQNEAQ (reference sequence). The CDR3 loop is CASSLGGVYEQYF. The CDR3 DNA reads as TGTGCCAGCAGCTTAGGGGGGGTTTACGAGCAGTACTTC. Full variable domain (remainder filled in from reference TRBV7-9 and TRBJ2-7): DTGVSQNPRHKITKRGQNVTFRCDPISEHNRLYWYRQTLGQGPEFLTYFQNEAQLEKSRLLSDRFSAERPKGSFSTLEIQRTEQGDSAMYLCASSLGGVYEQYFGPGTRLTVT.

This chain joins TRBV5-4 and TRBJ1-2; TRBD1 matches 11 bases. There are 16 residues in the CDR3. CDR1 is SGHNT, CDR2 YYREEE, per germline (reference sequence). The J segment lost 8 bases and the V segment lost 5 bases, leaving 14 bases of the junction unmatched. The DNA for the CDR3 is TGTGCCAGCAGTCCCCCGCCGGGACAGGGGGTAGGAGGCTACACCTTC. This translates into CASSPPPGQGVGGYTF. Combining the CDR3 with reference TRBV5-4 and TRBJ1-2 gives the whole variable domain ETGVTQSPTHLIKTRGQQVTLRCSSQSGHNTVSWYQQALGQGPQFIFQYYREEENGRGNFPPRFSGLQFPNYSSELNVNALELDDSALYLCASSPPPGQGVGGYTFGSGTRLTVV.

The rearrangement joins TRBV6-5 to TRBJ2-7; D is ambiguous. The CDR3 covers 16 residues. Trimming pared 0 bases from V and 2 bases from J, leaving 14 bases between. The germline V gene has CDR1 MNHEY and CDR2 SVGAGI. DNA of the CDR3: TGTGCCAGCAGTTACTCGAGGTCCGGGTTTACCTACGAGCAGTACTTC. This encodes CASSYSRSGFTYEQYF.